A single sample gave rise to the 21 T cell receptor beta chains below, sequenced in a study of T-cell memory formation after mild COVID-19. TCRdb re-derived calls from the 5' RACE reads in MiXCR, one entry per CDR3 protein. This table holds approximately 170,000 distinct CDR3 sequences, 10% to 15% found once. Sequencing was carried out using PBMCs or a T cell subset sorted from them (not recorded which). All receptors come from a young man who had mild COVID-19 (a few samples of this study predate the infection). Cell type and time point are not known.

This clonotype was seen just once. The chain joins TRBV12-3 or TRBV12-4 to TRBJ2-7; D is uncertain. The CDR3 runs to 12 residues. V shed 3 bases and J shed 6 bases, with 9 bases lying between them. CDR3 DNA: TGTGCCAGCAGTTTGTGGGTCGGCGAGCAGTACTTC. It encodes CASSLWVGEQYF.

This clonotype turned up a few times. This chain joins TRBV6-5 and TRBJ2-5; possibly TRBD1 or TRBD2 for D (6 bases each). CDR3 length: 15 amino acids. With 5 bases removed from V and 4 bases from J, the gap between germline ends came to 17 bases. Germline loops: CDR1 MNHEY, CDR2 SVGAGI. The CDR3 spells CASSPQGSGVETQYF. CDR3 coding DNA: TGTGCCAGCAGTCCTCAGGGGTCGGGGGTAGAGACCCAGTACTTC.

This clonotype was picked up many times. This chain links TRBV7-9 with TRBJ1-1; D not resolved. The CDR3 has 12 amino acids. Trimming took off 8 bases at V and 7 bases at J, with 14 bases between the two ends. From germline, CDR1 is SEHNR and CDR2 FQNEAQ (reference sequence). CDR3 in DNA: TGTGCCAGCCAGGAGGTGATGGTTGAAGCTTTCTTT. It translates to CASQEVMVEAFF. Combining the CDR3 with reference TRBV7-9 and TRBJ1-1 gives the whole variable domain DTGVSQNPRHKITKRGQNVTFRCDPISEHNRLYWYRQTLGQGPEFLTYFQNEAQLEKSRLLSDRFSAERPKGSFSTLEIQRTEQGDSAMYLCASQEVMVEAFFGQGTRLTVV.

This clonotype was seen at least ten times. The chain links TRBV29-1 to TRBJ2-1, with a weak D call TRBD2 (5 bases). The CDR3 covers 14 residues. The V gene's germline CDR1 is SQVTM and CDR2 ANQGSEA. V was shortened by 5 bases and J by 7 bases, with 18 bases between the two germline ends. The CDR3 spells CSVSRPPGFNEQFF. Written as DNA, the CDR3 is TGCAGCGTTTCCCGACCCCCGGGATTTAATGAGCAGTTCTTC.

In its sample, this clonotype was seen a few times. The chain couples TRBV6-5 to TRBJ1-1; TRBD1 matches 8 bases. Germline CDR1 MNHEY, CDR2 SVGAGI. The CDR3 length is 15 residues. V lost 5 bases and J lost 1; bases outside the gene matches: 6. The CDR3 is CASSATGQGNTEAFF. The CDR3 coding sequence is TGTGCCAGCAGTGCAACCGGACAGGGGAACACTGAAGCTTTCTTT.

Written as DNA, the CDR3 is TGTGCCAGCGGGACAGGAGGACAGCCCCAGCATTTT. Translation: CASGTGGQPQHF. V is TRBV28 and J is TRBJ1-5; 8 bases line up with TRBD1. The germline CDR1 and CDR2 sequences are MDHEN and SYDVKM. V lost 8 bases to trimming and J lost 7 bases; unmatched junction nucleotides: 4. CDR3 length: 12 amino acids.

This clonotype turned up a few times. CDR3 region: CASSLHSGGLNYGYTF. The CDR3 DNA reads TGTGCCAGCAGTTTACATTCTGGGGGGTTAAACTATGGCTACACCTTC. V gene TRBV12-3 or TRBV12-4 combines with J gene TRBJ1-2, with D possibly being TRBD1 (5 bases). V was shortened by 2 bases and J by 2 bases, with 15 bases between the two germline ends. The CDR3 has 16 residues.

This clonotype was picked up a small number of times. V usage is TRBV20-1 and J usage is TRBJ1-2; maybe TRBD1 (5 bases). This CDR3 is 10 amino acids long. From germline, CDR1 is DFQATT and CDR2 SNEGSKA (reference sequence). V lost 6 bases and J 5 bases, leaving 7 bases between the germline ends. The CDR3 nucleotides read TGCAGTGCCTCAGGGTATGGCTACACCTTC. Its protein is CSASGYGYTF.

The chain couples TRBV5-1 to TRBJ2-4; D uncertain. Germline values: CDR1 SGHRS, CDR2 YFSETQ. V lost 2 bases and J lost 0, with 15 bases in between. The CDR3 covers 17 residues. For the CDR3, the DNA is TGCGCCAGCAGCTTTGTCTACACTGGGTTAGCCAAAAACATTCAGTACTTC. Its translation: CASSFVYTGLAKNIQYF.

The V call is TRBV29-1, the J call TRBJ2-1; the D gene is possibly TRBD1 (6 bases). Germline loops: CDR1 SQVTM, CDR2 ANQGSEA. CDR3 length: 12 amino acids. V was trimmed by 7 bases and J by 8 bases, leaving 15 bases between them. The CDR3: CSAHRGGDEQFF. In DNA form, the CDR3 reads TGCAGCGCCCATCGAGGGGGTGATGAGCAGTTCTTC.

The chain is built from TRBV5-6 and TRBJ1-1; the D gene is possibly TRBD1 (6 bases). In germline, CDR1 is SGHDT, CDR2 YYEEEE. Trimming pared 2 bases from V and 3 bases from J, leaving 14 bases between. The length of the CDR3 is 15 residues. Here the CDR3 reads CASSFMGGADTEAFF. The DNA of the CDR3 is TGTGCCAGCAGCTTCATGGGGGGCGCAGACACTGAAGCTTTCTTT.

This clonotype showed up just a few times. The chain joins TRBV10-2 to TRBJ2-7, with 11 nucleotides matching TRBD1. This CDR3 spans 16 amino acids. J lost 6 bases, V lost 3 bases, and 10 bases had no gene match. Germline V gene sequence: CDR1 WSHSY, CDR2 SAAADI. The CDR3 spells CASSDRRGTGGLEQYF. DNA of the CDR3: TGCGCCAGCAGTGATCGGAGGGGGACAGGGGGGCTCGAGCAGTACTTC.

This clonotype appeared a few times. The V gene is TRBV9, the J gene TRBJ2-1; D unresolved. The CDR3 runs to 12 residues. The V gene lost 5 bases and the J gene lost 4 bases, with 7 bases spanning the gap. Germline V gives CDR1 SGDLS, CDR2 YYNGEE. This CDR3 reads CASSAQYNEQFF. Written as DNA, the CDR3 is TGTGCCAGCAGTGCCCAGTACAATGAGCAGTTCTTC.

This clonotype has ten or more counts. V usage is TRBV5-1 and J usage is TRBJ2-7; 7 nucleotides agree with TRBD1. With V trimmed by 4 bases and J by 0 bases, 4 bases remained unmatched. The CDR3 is made up of 14 amino acids. CDR1 and CDR2 (germline): SGHRS, YFSETQ. CDR3 loop: CASSTGQLSYEQYF. The CDR3 DNA is TGCGCCAGCAGCACGGGACAGCTCTCCTACGAGCAGTACTTC.

This clonotype was seen more than once but under ten times. This chain joins TRBV9 and TRBJ2-1; TRBD2 matches 11 bases. Unmatched junction bases numbered 2, after V lost 2 bases and J lost 1 base. Germline loops: CDR1 SGDLS, CDR2 YYNGEE. The CDR3 sequence is 16 residues long. The CDR3 DNA sequence: TGTGCCAGCAGCGTCACTAGCGGGGGATCCTACAATGAGCAGTTCTTC. As protein: CASSVTSGGSYNEQFF. Based on the CDR3 plus reference TRBV9 and TRBJ2-1, the full variable domain is DSGVTQTPKHLITATGQRVTLRCSPRSGDLSVYWYQQSLDQGLQFLIQYYNGEERAKGNILERFSAQQFPDLHSELNLSSLELGDSALYFCASSVTSGGSYNEQFFGPGTRLTVL.

This clonotype appeared a few times. The chain joins TRBV12-3 or TRBV12-4 to TRBJ1-3; maybe TRBD1 (5 bases). Trimming took off 4 bases at V and 7 bases at J, with 11 bases between the two ends. The CDR3 spans 13 residues. As DNA, the CDR3 is TGTGCCAGCAGTTCAGGGATGCGGAACACCATATATTTT. Its translation is CASSSGMRNTIYF.

The chain links TRBV6-6 to TRBJ1-1; no clear D gene. CDR1 MNHNY and CDR2 SVGAGI come from the germline V gene (reference sequence). There are 15 residues in the CDR3. Trimming took 7 bases from V and 1 from J, leaving 16 bases between them. The DNA for the CDR3 is TGTGCCAGCACCCCTAACACGAACGCGAACACTGAAGCTTTCTTT. It specifies CASTPNTNANTEAFF.

This clonotype was seen only a few times. The chain recombines TRBV5-1 with TRBJ2-3; D could derive from TRBD1 or TRBD2 (6 bases each). The germline V gene encodes CDR1 SGHRS and CDR2 YFSETQ. This CDR3 is built from 15 residues. V gave up 4 bases and J gave up 0 bases, with 12 bases separating them. CDR3 sequence: CASSPWGASTDTQYF. The CDR3 bases are TGCGCCAGCAGCCCGTGGGGGGCCAGCACAGATACGCAGTATTTT. Supplemented by reference TRBV5-1 and TRBJ2-3, the full variable domain reads KAGVTQTPRYLIKTRGQQVTLSCSPISGHRSVSWYQQTPGQGLQFLFEYFSETQRNKGNFPGRFSGRQFSNSRSEMNVSTLELGDSALYLCASSPWGASTDTQYFGPGTRLTVL.

This clonotype has only a few counts. The V call is TRBV7-7, the J call TRBJ2-3; D is undetermined. V lost 2 bases to trimming and J lost 0 bases, with 9 bases between them. CDR1 is SSHAT and CDR2 is FNYEAQ in the germline V gene (reference sequence). CDR3 length: 15 amino acids. CDR3 sequence: CASSLSGSSTDTQYF. CDR3 sequence (DNA): TGTGCCAGCAGCTTAAGTGGCTCCAGCACAGATACGCAGTATTTT.

V usage is TRBV12-3 or TRBV12-4 and J usage is TRBJ1-4; the D gene is possibly TRBD1 (5 bases). The V and J ends lost 1 base and 8 bases respectively, with 17 bases between them. The CDR3 covers 16 residues. DNA for the CDR3: TGTGCCAGCAGTTTAGGCGGGGGACGAAGGCAAGAAAAACTGTTTTTT. This translates into CASSLGGGRRQEKLFF.

The sample holds a few counts of this clonotype. This rearrangement joins TRBV7-2 to TRBJ1-6, with 11 bases aligning to TRBD1. This CDR3 spans 18 amino acids. V lost 3 bases and J lost 7; bases outside the gene matches: 11. From germline, CDR1 is SGHTA and CDR2 FQGNSA. Here the CDR3 DNA reads TGTGCCAGCAGCTTCTCACCAGGACAGGGGGCATGGAATTCACCCCTCCACTTT. Protein: CASSFSPGQGAWNSPLHF.